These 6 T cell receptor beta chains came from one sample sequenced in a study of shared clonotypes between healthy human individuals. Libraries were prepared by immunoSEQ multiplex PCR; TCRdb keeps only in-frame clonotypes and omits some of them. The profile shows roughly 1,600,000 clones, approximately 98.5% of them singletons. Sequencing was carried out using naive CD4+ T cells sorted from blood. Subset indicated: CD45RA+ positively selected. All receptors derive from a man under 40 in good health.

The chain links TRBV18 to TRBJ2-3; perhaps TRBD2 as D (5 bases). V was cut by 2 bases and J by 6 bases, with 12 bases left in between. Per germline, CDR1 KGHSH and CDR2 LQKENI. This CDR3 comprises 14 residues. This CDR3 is CASSPFEGEDTQYF. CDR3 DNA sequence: TGTGCCAGCTCACCATTCGAGGGAGAGGATACGCAGTATTTT.

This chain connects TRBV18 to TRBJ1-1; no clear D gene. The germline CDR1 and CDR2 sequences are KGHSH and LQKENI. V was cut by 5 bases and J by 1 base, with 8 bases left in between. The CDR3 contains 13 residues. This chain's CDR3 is CASSSSENTEAFF. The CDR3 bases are TGTGCCAGCTCATCCAGTGAGAACACTGAAGCTTTCTTT.

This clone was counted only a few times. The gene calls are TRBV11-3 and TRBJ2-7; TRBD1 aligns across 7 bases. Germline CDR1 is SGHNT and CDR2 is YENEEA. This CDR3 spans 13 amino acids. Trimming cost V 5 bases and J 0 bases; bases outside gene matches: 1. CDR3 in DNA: TGTGCCAGCAGCCGGGACAGCTCCTACGAGCAGTACTTC. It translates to CASSRDSSYEQYF.

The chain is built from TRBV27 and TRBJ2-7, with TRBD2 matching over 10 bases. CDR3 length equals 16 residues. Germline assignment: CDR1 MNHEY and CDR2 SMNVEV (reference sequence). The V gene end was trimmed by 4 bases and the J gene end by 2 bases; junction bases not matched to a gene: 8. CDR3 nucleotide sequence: TGTGCCAGCAGTTCTCCCCGCCTAGCGGGAGCCTACGAGCAGTACTTC. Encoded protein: CASSSPRLAGAYEQYF.

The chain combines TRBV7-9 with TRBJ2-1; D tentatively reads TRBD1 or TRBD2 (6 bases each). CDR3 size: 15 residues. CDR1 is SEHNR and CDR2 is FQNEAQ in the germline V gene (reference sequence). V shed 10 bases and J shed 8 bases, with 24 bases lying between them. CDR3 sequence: CATAVSGQGTHEQFF. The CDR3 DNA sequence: TGTGCCACAGCCGTTTCGGGGCAGGGGACTCATGAGCAGTTCTTC.

This chain's CDR3 is CAISEIVSKNIQYF. The CDR3 DNA is TGTGCCATCAGTGAGATTGTCTCTAAAAACATTCAGTACTTC. The chain joins TRBV10-3 to TRBJ2-4; D not certain. This CDR3 has 14 residues. Germline CDR1 and CDR2: ENHRY and SYGVKD. Trimming cost V 2 bases and J 4 bases, with 9 bases left between them.